This paragraph covers one T cell receptor beta chain sequence. One junction end disagrees with the germline gene, perhaps due to a read error. This entry comes from a study of blood T cells in healthy people across ages. The CDR3 is 16 residues long. CDR1 and CDR2 (germline): SQVTM, ANQGSEA. The second PCR ran roughly 6 to 11 cycles with a sample-barcoded 5' primer and J-beta primers. TCRdb redid the calling of the 5' RACE reads with MiXCR, one entry per CDR3 protein. This table has 650,000 to 800,000 distinct CDR3 sequences, more than 40% appearing once. The sequence was collected from a man between 60 and 75 years old in good health. The sample comprised blood. The V gene is TRBV29-1, the J gene TRBJ2-6; D may be TRBD1 (5 bases). The CDR3 DNA reads TGCAGCGTTGAAGATCCAGGGCGCTCTAGGGCCAACGTCCTGACTTTC. Its translation is CSVEDPGRSRANVLTF.